This T cell receptor beta chain comes out of a study of vaccination and CD4 T cells after COVID-19. Study-level background: Sampling that followed vaccination took place a median approximately 79 days after dose two, within a range of 14 to 241.

V shed 8 bases and J shed 7 bases, with 21 bases lying between them. Germline V gene sequence: CDR1 SGHVS, CDR2 FQNEAQ. This CDR3 spans 14 amino acids. The treatment is: roughly 10-day PBMC culture with coronavirus spike peptide pools or control peptides (ViraFEST assay). Pre-COVID-19 pandemic sampling (2011-2018) yielded the unexposed donor's CD4+ T cells. The Oncomine TCR Beta short-read assay generated sequence data from the DNA of cultured CD4+ T cells. Investigators isolated genomic DNA from cultured CD4+ T cells. MiXCR was run by TCRdb on the PCR reads, yielding one entry per CDR3 protein. Among some 9,200 distinct CDR3 sequences listed, around two fifths were seen once. Details on this clonotype: What it binds is not known.

The chain links TRBV7-8 to TRBJ2-7; TRBD1 might be the D (6 bases). This TCR was recovered from a human donor in good health. Sequencing input: CD4+ T cells from blood, cultured in vitro. In DNA, the CDR3 is TGTGCCAGCGGGATAGCAGGGGATTTGGGTGAGCAGTACTTC. Translation: CASGIAGDLGEQYF.